The 24 T cell receptor beta chains reported below all come from one sample, sequenced in a study of beta chain features in type 1 diabetes. Points from the study as a whole: Shortening that was moderate but significant affected the TCRB CDR3s of Type 1 diabetes patients in all four CD4+ subsets.

Sequencing targeted expressed TCRB transcripts, as all isolated RNA had been reverse transcribed. Some clones are missing from TCRdb's copy, which holds only in-frame ones; the method was immunoSEQ multiplex PCR. The sample lists around 650,000 clones, around 12% occurring once. Antigen specificity for these receptors is unknown. The sequencing sample was made of naive CD4+ T cells from blood. These receptor sequences come from a man under 40 with type 1 diabetes.

The rearrangement uses TRBV9 and TRBJ2-1; tentatively, D is TRBD1 (6 bases). This CDR3 has 18 residues. With 0 bases removed from V and 0 bases from J, the gap between germline ends came to 16 bases. Germline lookup yields CDR1 SGDLS and CDR2 YYNGEE. This CDR3 reads CASSVVAKGRGSYNEQFF. The CDR3 region has the DNA TGTGCCAGCAGCGTAGTTGCAAAGGGCAGGGGCTCCTACAATGAGCAGTTCTTC.

The chain employs TRBV10-3 and TRBJ2-4, with D perhaps given as TRBD1 or TRBD2 (5 bases each). Germline V lookup: CDR1 ENHRY, CDR2 SYGVKD. V dropped 3 bases and J dropped 7 bases, with 19 bases sitting between them. CDR3 size: 16 residues. The CDR3 nucleotides are TGTGCCATCAGTGACCCCTGGGCCACTGGGGACAACATTCAGTACTTC. Encoded protein: CAISDPWATGDNIQYF.

The rearrangement joins TRBV28 to TRBJ1-2, with D uncertain. Trimming took 3 bases from V and 7 from J, leaving 9 bases between them. The CDR3 loop spans 12 amino acids. Germline V gives CDR1 MDHEN, CDR2 SYDVKM. The CDR3 protein is CASSLIGIGYTF. CDR3 in DNA: TGTGCCAGCAGTTTGATAGGGATTGGCTACACCTTC.

A note on this clone: One end of the junction does not line up with germline, which may come from a read error. This same CDR3 is encoded by further DNA sequences in the sample. The rearrangement links TRBV7-9 to TRBJ2-5; D is possibly TRBD2 (6 bases). The CDR3 is 14 amino acids. Germline V gene sequence: CDR1 SEHNR, CDR2 FQNEAQ (reference sequence). This CDR3 reads CASSLAQGQETQYF. The CDR3 DNA reads as TGTGCCAGCAGCCTAGCGCAGGGCCAAGAGACCCAGTACTTC.

The gene calls are TRBV13 and TRBJ1-1; tentatively, D is TRBD1 (5 bases). V lost 5 bases and J 11 bases, leaving 12 bases between the germline ends. This CDR3 region has 11 residues. CDR1 and CDR2 (germline): PRHDT, FYEKMQ (reference sequence). DNA for the CDR3: TGTGCCAGCAGCCTTCCGGGACGGGCTTTCTTT. Translation: CASSLPGRAFF.

This clone showed up just a few times. V is TRBV2 and J is TRBJ1-1; 7 positions match TRBD1. The germline V gene has CDR1 SNHLY and CDR2 FYNNEI. This CDR3 is built from 14 residues. V lost 6 bases and J lost 1; bases outside the gene matches: 5. CDR3 protein: CASRDGTENTEAFF. DNA of the CDR3: TGTGCCAGCAGGGACGGGACAGAGAACACTGAAGCTTTCTTT. The variable domain in full, with the rest retrieved from reference TRBV2 and TRBJ1-1, is EPEVTQTPSHQVTQMGQEVILRCVPISNHLYFYWYRQILGQKVEFLVSFYNNEISEKSEIFDDQFSVERPDGSNFTLKIRSTKLEDSAMYFCASRDGTENTEAFFGQGTRLTVV.

This clone has a handful of counts. The CDR3 loop reads CASSLRQALEEKLFF. The CDR3 bases are TGTGCCAGCAGTTTACGACAGGCCTTGGAGGAAAAACTGTTTTTT. The chain carries TRBV27 and TRBJ1-4, with D possibly being TRBD1 (6 bases). Trimming shortened V by 2 bases and J by 8 bases, and 15 bases separated the two germline ends. Per germline, CDR1 MNHEY and CDR2 SMNVEV (reference sequence). The CDR3 loop spans 15 amino acids.

The chain couples TRBV11-3 to TRBJ1-6; D is undetermined. The CDR3 extends over 13 amino acids. The germline CDR1 and CDR2 sequences are SGHNT and YENEEA. V lost 8 bases to trimming and J lost 8 bases, with 13 bases between them. CDR3 loop: CASGVRGDSPLHF. The CDR3 bases are TGTGCCAGCGGAGTCAGAGGAGATTCACCCCTCCACTTT. Supplemented by reference TRBV11-3 and TRBJ1-6, the full variable domain reads EAGVVQSPRYKIIEKKQPVAFWCNPISGHNTLYWYLQNLGQGPELLIRYENEEAVDDSQLPKDRFSAERLKGVDSTLKIQPAELGDSAVYLCASGVRGDSPLHFGNGTRLTVT.

This clone came up once. V and J are TRBV7-8 and TRBJ2-3; D call uncertain. The CDR3 covers 14 residues. V lost 8 bases and J 0 bases, leaving 12 bases between the germline ends. CDR1 and CDR2 from the germline V gene are SGHVS and FQNEAQ. This CDR3 is CASGGQVSTDTQYF. The CDR3 bases are TGTGCCAGCGGTGGGCAGGTTAGCACAGATACGCAGTATTTT.

This clone has only a few counts. V and J are TRBV18 and TRBJ2-7, with TRBD1 identical over 7 bases. V gave up 6 bases and J gave up 5 bases; unmatched junction bases: 13. Germline CDR1 KGHSH, CDR2 LQKENI. This CDR3 has 15 amino acids. The CDR3 DNA sequence: TGTGCCAGCTCTCTCAGTGTACAGGGGACAAACGAGCAGTACTTC. This sequence encodes CASSLSVQGTNEQYF.

This clone was seen more than once but under ten times. The V gene is TRBV29-1, the J gene TRBJ1-1; D remains unclear. The length of the CDR3 is 14 residues. The V gene's germline CDR1 is SQVTM and CDR2 ANQGSEA. The V end lost 1 base, the J end lost 1 base, and 10 bases lay between the germline ends. The CDR3 spells CSVEAQVGNTEAFF. The DNA for the CDR3 is TGCAGCGTTGAAGCCCAAGTCGGGAACACTGAAGCTTTCTTT.

This chain joins TRBV4-2 and TRBJ2-1; D is perhaps TRBD2 (6 bases). The V and J ends lost 4 bases and 10 bases respectively, with 8 bases between them. The germline gives CDR1 LGHNA, CDR2 YNFKEQ. There are 11 residues in the CDR3. CDR3 nucleotide sequence: TGTGCCAGCAGCCTTGGGGGGGAGCAGTTCTTC. As protein: CASSLGGEQFF.

This chain uses TRBV6-6 with TRBJ2-4; TRBD1 is a possible D gene (6 bases). This CDR3 contains 15 residues. CDR1 is MNHNY and CDR2 is SVGAGI in the germline V gene (reference sequence). The germline V and J ends were trimmed by 4 bases and 1 base, with 11 bases remaining between them. CDR3 region: CASSSRQAAKNIQYF. CDR3 bases: TGTGCCAGCAGTTCTCGACAGGCGGCCAAAAACATTCAGTACTTC.

Concerning this clone itself: Distinct nucleotide sequences in the sample also encode this CDR3. The rearrangement joins TRBV18 to TRBJ2-7, with D hard to call. V lost 0 bases, J lost 0 bases, and 3 bases lay in between. This CDR3 region has 13 residues. Germline assignment: CDR1 KGHSH and CDR2 LQKENI. CDR3 region: CASSPPVSYEQYF. The CDR3, as DNA: TGTGCCAGCTCACCACCGGTCTCCTACGAGCAGTACTTC.

The chain recombines TRBV7-6 with TRBJ2-5; D gene uncertain. This CDR3 is built from 11 residues. Trimming shortened V by 5 bases and J by 4 bases, and 5 bases separated the two germline ends. Germline CDR1 is SGHVS and CDR2 is FNYEAQ. CDR3 DNA: TGTGCCAGCAGCCCCGCAGAGACCCAGTACTTC. This codes for CASSPAETQYF.

This rearrangement joins TRBV18 to TRBJ1-4; 11 nucleotides line up with TRBD1. The V gene's germline CDR1 is KGHSH and CDR2 LQKENI. With V trimmed by 3 bases and J by 8 bases, 5 bases remained unmatched. The CDR3 has 15 residues. The CDR3 region has the DNA TGTGCCAGCTCACCTCCCGGGACAGGGGGAGAAAAACTGTTTTTT. Residues: CASSPPGTGGEKLFF.

In this sample, this clone turned up a few times. Other DNA sequences in this specimen translate into the identical CDR3. The J gene is TRBJ2-5, the V gene TRBV18; 7 bases fit TRBD1. Looked up from germline, CDR1 is KGHSH and CDR2 is LQKENI. The CDR3 covers 14 residues. Trimming cost V 3 bases and J 2 bases; bases outside gene matches: 3. The CDR3 nucleotides are TGTGCCAGCTCACCCGGGACAGTTCAAGAGACCCAGTACTTC. Protein sequence: CASSPGTVQETQYF.

This clone was seen only a few times. The chain links TRBV6-6 to TRBJ1-2, with 7 bases identical to TRBD1. CDR3 length equals 12 residues. V lost 4 bases to trimming and J lost 8 bases; unmatched junction nucleotides: 4. Germline V gives CDR1 MNHNY, CDR2 SVGAGI (reference sequence). CDR3 residues: CASSLTGSGYTF. The DNA of the CDR3 is TGTGCCAGCAGTTTGACAGGGAGCGGCTACACCTTC.

In its sample, this clone was seen a few times. The chain recombines TRBV19 with TRBJ2-3; D remains ambiguous. Trimming cost V 6 bases and J 0 bases, with 10 bases left between them. CDR1 and CDR2 (germline): LNHDA, SQIVND (reference sequence). This CDR3 region has 14 residues. CDR3 coding DNA: TGTGCCAGTAGGATGGCGCAAAGCACAGATACGCAGTATTTT. Its translation is CASRMAQSTDTQYF.

The chain carries TRBV6-5 and TRBJ1-4; TRBD1 agrees at 7 bases. Unmatched junction bases numbered 3, after V lost 6 bases and J lost 2 bases. This CDR3 contains 14 residues. The germline V gene encodes CDR1 MNHEY and CDR2 SVGAGI. CDR3 coding DNA: TGTGCCAGCAGCCAGGGGGTCACTAATGAAAAACTGTTTTTT. Translating it yields CASSQGVTNEKLFF.

This clone was seen a few times. V gene TRBV11-3 combines with J gene TRBJ2-4, with D possibly TRBD1 on 6 matching bases. From germline, CDR1 is SGHNT and CDR2 YENEEA. Trimming took 5 bases from V and 0 from J, leaving 11 bases between them. The CDR3 is 15 residues long. This CDR3 is CASSQGLLAKNIQYF. The DNA for the CDR3 is TGTGCCAGCAGCCAGGGGTTACTAGCCAAAAACATTCAGTACTTC.

This clone has only a few counts. This sample also contains other DNA sequences that code for the same CDR3. The CDR3 protein is CASSQAETQYF. The CDR3 DNA reads as TGTGCCAGCAGCCAAGCAGAGACCCAGTACTTC. The chain combines TRBV14 with TRBJ2-5; D remains unclear. V lost 1 base, J lost 4 bases, and 1 base lay in between. Germline loops: CDR1 SGHDN, CDR2 FVKESK. The CDR3 contains 11 residues.

J is TRBJ1-1 and V is TRBV29-1; D is ambiguous. CDR1 SQVTM and CDR2 ANQGSEA come from the germline V gene. The CDR3 extends over 13 amino acids. Trimming took off 3 bases at V and 1 base at J, with 9 bases between the two ends. The CDR3 DNA follows: TGCAGCGTTGATGCAAGCTGGAACACTGAAGCTTTCTTT. Its protein is CSVDASWNTEAFF.

As for this clone: Different DNA sequences within this sample yield the same CDR3. J is TRBJ2-3 and V is TRBV7-2; D not resolved. Trimming left V 1 base short and J 0 bases short, with 5 bases between. The CDR3 covers 14 residues. CDR1 SGHTA and CDR2 FQGNSA come from the germline V gene. The DNA of the CDR3 is TGTGCCAGCAGCTTAGGTGTTAGCACAGATACGCAGTATTTT. Translation: CASSLGVSTDTQYF.